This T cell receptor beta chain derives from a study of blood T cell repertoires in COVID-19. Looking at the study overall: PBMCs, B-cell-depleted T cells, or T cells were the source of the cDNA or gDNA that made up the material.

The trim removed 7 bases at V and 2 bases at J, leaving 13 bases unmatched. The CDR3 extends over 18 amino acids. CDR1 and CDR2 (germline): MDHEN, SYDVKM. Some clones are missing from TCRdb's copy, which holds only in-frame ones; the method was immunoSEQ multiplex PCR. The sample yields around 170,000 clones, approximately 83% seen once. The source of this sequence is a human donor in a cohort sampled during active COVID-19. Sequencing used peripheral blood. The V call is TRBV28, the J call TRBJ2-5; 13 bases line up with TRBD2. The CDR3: CASTRLAGGPTGQETQYF. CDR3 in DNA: TGTGCCAGCACCCGACTAGCGGGAGGCCCTACGGGACAAGAGACCCAGTACTTC.